This T cell receptor beta chain is drawn from a study of shared T cell receptors in the human thymus. Libraries were prepared by immunoSEQ multiplex PCR; TCRdb keeps only in-frame clonotypes and omits some of them. The sample includes under 700,000 clones, 70% to 80% of them seen just once. The V and J ends lost 0 bases and 5 bases, in that order; junction bases with no gene match: 8. CDR1 SGHDT and CDR2 YYEEEE come from the germline V gene. This CDR3 has 15 residues. These data also featured in a second study, about human thymus T cells. Per that study: Thymus tissue for the work was resected from patients undergoing corrective heart surgery. Thymic repertoires overlap heavily among unrelated individuals, related research has reported.

The clonotype originates from a boy under two years old with a congenital heart defect. The chain uses TRBV5-6 and TRBJ2-7; TRBD1 matches at 7 bases. The specimen was thymocytes. The CDR3 nucleotides are TGTGCCAGCAGCTTGGGCGTGACAGGGACGGACGAGCAGTACTTC. This translates into CASSLGVTGTDEQYF.